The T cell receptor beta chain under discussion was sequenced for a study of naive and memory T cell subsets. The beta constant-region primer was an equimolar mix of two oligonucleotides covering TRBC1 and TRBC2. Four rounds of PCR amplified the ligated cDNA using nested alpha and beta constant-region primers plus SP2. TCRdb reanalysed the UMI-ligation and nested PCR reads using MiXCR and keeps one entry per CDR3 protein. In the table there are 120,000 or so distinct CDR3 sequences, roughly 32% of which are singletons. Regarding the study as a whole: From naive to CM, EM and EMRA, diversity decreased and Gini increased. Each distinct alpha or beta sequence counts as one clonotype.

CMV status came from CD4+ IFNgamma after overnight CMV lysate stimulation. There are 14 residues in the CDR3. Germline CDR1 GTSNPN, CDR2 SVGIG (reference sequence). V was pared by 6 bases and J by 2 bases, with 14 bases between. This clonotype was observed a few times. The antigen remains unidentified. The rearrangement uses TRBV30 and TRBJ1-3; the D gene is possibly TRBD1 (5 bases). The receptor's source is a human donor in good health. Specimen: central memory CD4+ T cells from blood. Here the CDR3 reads CACTQGATGNTIYF. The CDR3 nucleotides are TGTGCCTGCACCCAGGGAGCTACTGGAAACACCATATATTTT.